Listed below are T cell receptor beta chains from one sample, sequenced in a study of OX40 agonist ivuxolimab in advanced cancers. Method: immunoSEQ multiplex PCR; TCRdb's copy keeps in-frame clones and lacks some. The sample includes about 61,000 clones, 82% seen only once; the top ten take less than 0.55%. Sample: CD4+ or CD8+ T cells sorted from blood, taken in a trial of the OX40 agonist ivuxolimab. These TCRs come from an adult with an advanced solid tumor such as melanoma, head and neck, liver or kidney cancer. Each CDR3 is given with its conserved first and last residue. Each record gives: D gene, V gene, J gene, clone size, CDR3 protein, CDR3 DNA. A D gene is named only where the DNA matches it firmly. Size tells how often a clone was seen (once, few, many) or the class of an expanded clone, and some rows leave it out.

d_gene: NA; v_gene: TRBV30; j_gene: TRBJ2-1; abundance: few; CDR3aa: CAWLRLELRNEQFF; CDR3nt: TGTGCCTGGCTTCGACTAGAACTTAGGAATGAGCAGTTCTTC
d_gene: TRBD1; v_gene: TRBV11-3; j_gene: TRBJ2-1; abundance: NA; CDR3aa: CASSPRQGPYNEQFF; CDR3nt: TGTGCCAGCAGCCCGCGACAGGGCCCCTACAATGAGCAGTTCTTC
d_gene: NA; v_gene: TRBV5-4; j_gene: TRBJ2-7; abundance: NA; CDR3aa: CASSLQSSYEQYF; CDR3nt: TGTGCCAGCAGCTTACAGAGCTCCTACGAGCAGTACTTC
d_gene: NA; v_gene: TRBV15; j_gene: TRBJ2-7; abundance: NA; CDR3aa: CATSRAASEQYF; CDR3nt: TGTGCCACCAGCAGAGCCGCTTCCGAGCAGTACTTC
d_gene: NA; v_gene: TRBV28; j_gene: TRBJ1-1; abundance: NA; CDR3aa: CASRLLTEAFF; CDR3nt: TGTGCCAGCAGGCTCTTAACTGAAGCTTTCTTT
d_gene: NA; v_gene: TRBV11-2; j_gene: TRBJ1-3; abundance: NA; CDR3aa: CASSLDDPWDPRLSGNTIYF; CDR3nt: TGTGCCAGCAGCTTAGATGACCCGTGGGACCCCAGACTATCTGGAAACACCATATATTTT
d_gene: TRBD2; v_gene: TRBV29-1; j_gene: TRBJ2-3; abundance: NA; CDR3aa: CSVPRTSGTTLSQYF; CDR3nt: TGCAGCGTCCCCAGGACTAGCGGGACCACCCTTTCACAGTATTTT
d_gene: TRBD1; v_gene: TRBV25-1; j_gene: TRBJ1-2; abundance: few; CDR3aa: CASSEYSSRGQGAYGYTF; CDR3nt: TGTGCCAGCAGTGAATATAGTTCCCGAGGACAGGGGGCGTATGGCTACACCTTC
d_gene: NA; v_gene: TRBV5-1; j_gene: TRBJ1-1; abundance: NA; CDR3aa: CASRSGWTAGNTEAFF; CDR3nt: TGCGCCAGCAGGTCCGGGTGGACGGCGGGGAATACTGAAGCTTTCTTT
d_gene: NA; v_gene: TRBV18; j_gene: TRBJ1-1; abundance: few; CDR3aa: CASSPRGGGTEAFF; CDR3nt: TGTGCCAGCTCACCAAGGGGCGGCGGCACTGAAGCTTTCTTT
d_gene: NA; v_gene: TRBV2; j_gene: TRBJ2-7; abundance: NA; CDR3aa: CASSPAETVHTYEQYF; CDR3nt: TGTGCCAGCAGTCCCGCCGAGACAGTCCATACCTACGAGCAGTACTTC
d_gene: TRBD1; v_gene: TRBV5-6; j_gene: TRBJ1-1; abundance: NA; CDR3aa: CASSFLQGDMNTEAFF; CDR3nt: TGTGCCAGCAGCTTTTTACAGGGGGACATGAACACTGAAGCTTTCTTT
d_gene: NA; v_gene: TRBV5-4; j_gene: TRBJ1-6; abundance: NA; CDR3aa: CASSLDRDSPLHF; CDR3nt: TGTGCCAGCAGCTTGGACAGGGACTCACCCCTCCACTTT
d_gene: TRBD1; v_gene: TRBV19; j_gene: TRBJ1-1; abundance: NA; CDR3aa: CASSISLWGQAGLGNTEAFF; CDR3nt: TGTGCCAGTAGTATATCATTGTGGGGACAGGCGGGCCTGGGGAACACTGAAGCTTTCTTT
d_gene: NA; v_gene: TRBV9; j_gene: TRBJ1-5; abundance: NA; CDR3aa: CASSAVSGQKSYSNQPQHF; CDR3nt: TGTGCCAGCAGCGCCGTCAGTGGCCAGAAAAGTTATAGCAATCAGCCCCAGCATTTT
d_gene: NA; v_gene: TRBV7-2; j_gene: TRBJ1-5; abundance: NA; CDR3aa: CASTLVREQPQHF; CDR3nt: TGTGCCAGCACCTTGGTTCGGGAGCAGCCCCAGCATTTT
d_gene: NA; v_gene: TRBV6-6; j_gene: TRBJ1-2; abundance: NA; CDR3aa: CASSPETGPSNYGYTF; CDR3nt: TGTGCCAGCAGTCCCGAGACAGGACCCTCTAACTATGGCTACACCTTC
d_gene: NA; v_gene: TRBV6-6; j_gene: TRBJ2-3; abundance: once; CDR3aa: CASSYKGADTQYF; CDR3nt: TGTGCCAGCAGTTACAAGGGGGCAGATACGCAGTATTTT
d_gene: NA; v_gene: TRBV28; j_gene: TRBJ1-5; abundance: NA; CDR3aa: CAINRGGEYSNQPQHF; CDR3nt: TGTGCCATCAACCGAGGGGGGGAGTATAGCAATCAGCCCCAGCATTTT
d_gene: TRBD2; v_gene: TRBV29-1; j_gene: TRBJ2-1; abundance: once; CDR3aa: CSVPGIVSGNQYNEQFF; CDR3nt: TGCAGCGTTCCGGGAATCGTGAGCGGGAACCAATACAATGAGCAGTTCTTC
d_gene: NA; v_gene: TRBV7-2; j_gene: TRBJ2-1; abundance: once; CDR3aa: CASSLAGGILLQEQFF; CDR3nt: TGTGCCAGCAGCTTAGCGGGGGGCATACTTTTGCAAGAGCAGTTCTTC
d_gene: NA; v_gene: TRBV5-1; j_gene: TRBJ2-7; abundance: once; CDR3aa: CASSLQGSEEQYF; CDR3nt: TGCGCCAGCAGCTTACAGGGTTCGGAAGAGCAGTACTTC
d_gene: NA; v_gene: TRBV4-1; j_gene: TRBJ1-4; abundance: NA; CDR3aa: CASSQERATNEKLFF; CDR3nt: TGCGCCAGCAGCCAAGAACGAGCAACTAATGAAAAACTGTTTTTT
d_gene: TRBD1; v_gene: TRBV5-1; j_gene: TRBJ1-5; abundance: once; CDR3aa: CASSLSTGRWPQHF; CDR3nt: TGCGCCAGCAGCTTGTCGACAGGGAGGTGGCCCCAGCATTTT
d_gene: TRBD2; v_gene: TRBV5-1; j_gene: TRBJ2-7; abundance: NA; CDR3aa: CASYSGLAGAREQYF; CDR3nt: TGCGCCAGCTACTCCGGACTAGCGGGAGCTCGCGAGCAGTACTTC
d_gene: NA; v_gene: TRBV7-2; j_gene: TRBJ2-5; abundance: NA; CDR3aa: CASSTSHGETQYF; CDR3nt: TGTGCCAGCAGCACTTCCCACGGGGAGACCCAGTACTTC
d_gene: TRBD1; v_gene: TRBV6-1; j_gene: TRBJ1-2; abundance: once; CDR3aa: CASRFTGDLGGYTF; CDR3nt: TGTGCCAGCAGGTTCACAGGGGACTTAGGTGGCTACACCTTC
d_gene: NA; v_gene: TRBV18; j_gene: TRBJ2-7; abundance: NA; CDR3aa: CASSPRSARDINEQYF; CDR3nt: TGTGCCAGCTCACCCCGCTCGGCGCGGGATATCAACGAGCAGTACTTC
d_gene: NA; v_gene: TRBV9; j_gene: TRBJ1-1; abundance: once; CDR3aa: CASSPQTAGLNTEAFF; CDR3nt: TGTGCCAGCAGCCCCCAAACGGCGGGGTTGAACACTGAAGCTTTCTTT
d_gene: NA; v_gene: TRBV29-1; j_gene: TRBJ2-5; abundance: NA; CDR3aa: CSVEKLRRETQYF; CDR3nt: TGCAGCGTTGAGAAACTTAGGCGGGAGACCCAGTACTTC
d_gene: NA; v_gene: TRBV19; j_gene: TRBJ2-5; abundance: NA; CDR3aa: CASSIVRQETQYF; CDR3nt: TGTGCCAGTAGTATTGTACGTCAAGAGACCCAGTACTTC
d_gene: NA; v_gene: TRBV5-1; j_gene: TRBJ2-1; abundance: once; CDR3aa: CASTSGGGGSYNEQFF; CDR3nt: TGCGCCAGCACCTCCGGTGGGGGCGGGAGCTACAATGAGCAGTTCTTC
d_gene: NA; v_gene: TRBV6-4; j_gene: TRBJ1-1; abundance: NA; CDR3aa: CATPLNAEAFF; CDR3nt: TGTGCCACCCCTTTGAACGCTGAAGCTTTCTTT
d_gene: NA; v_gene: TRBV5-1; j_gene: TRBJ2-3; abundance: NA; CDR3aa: CASSSQAGSSTDTQYF; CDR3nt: TGCGCCAGCAGCTCTCAGGCGGGATCTAGCACAGATACGCAGTATTTT
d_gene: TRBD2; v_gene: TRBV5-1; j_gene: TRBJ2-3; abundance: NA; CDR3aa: CASSSGLAGGDGTDTQYF; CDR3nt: TGCGCCAGCAGCTCGGGACTAGCGGGAGGGGATGGCACAGATACGCAGTATTTT
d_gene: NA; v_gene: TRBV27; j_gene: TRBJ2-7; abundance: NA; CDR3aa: CASSFKETYEQYF; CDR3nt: TGTGCCAGCAGTTTTAAGGAAACCTACGAGCAGTACTTC
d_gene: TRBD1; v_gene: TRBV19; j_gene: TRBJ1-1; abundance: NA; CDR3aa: CASILTGGPRREAFF; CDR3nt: TGTGCCAGTATTTTGACAGGGGGTCCCCGGCGTGAAGCTTTCTTT
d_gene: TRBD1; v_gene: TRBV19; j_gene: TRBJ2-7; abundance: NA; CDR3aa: CASSITDRGFPNEQYF; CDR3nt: TGTGCCAGTAGTATAACGGACAGGGGCTTTCCGAACGAGCAGTACTTC
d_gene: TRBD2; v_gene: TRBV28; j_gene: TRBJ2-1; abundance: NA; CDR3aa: CASSPPGLAGLQFF; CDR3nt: TGTGCCAGCAGCCCACCGGGACTAGCGGGATTACAGTTCTTC
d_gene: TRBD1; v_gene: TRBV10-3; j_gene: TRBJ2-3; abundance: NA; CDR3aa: CAISGDRGTDTQYF; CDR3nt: TGTGCCATCAGTGGGGACAGGGGCACAGATACGCAGTATTTT
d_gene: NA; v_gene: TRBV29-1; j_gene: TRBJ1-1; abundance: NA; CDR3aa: CSVVPGPMNTEAFF; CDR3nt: TGCAGCGTTGTACCAGGCCCCATGAACACTGAAGCTTTCTTT
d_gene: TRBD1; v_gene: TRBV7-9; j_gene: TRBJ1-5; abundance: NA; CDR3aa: CASSLLGQGGGNQPQHF; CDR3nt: TGTGCCAGCAGCCTGCTGGGACAGGGTGGTGGCAATCAGCCCCAGCATTTT
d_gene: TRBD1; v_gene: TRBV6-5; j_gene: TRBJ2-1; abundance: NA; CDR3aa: CASSYTGQADNEQFF; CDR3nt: TGTGCCAGCAGTTACACCGGACAGGCCGACAATGAGCAGTTCTTC
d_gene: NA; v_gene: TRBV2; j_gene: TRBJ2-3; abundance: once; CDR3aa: CASSATDTQYF; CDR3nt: TGTGCCAGCAGTGCGACAGATACGCAGTATTTT
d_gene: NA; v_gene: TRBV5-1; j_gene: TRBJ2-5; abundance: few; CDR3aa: CASSPQGPETQYF; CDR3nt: TGCGCCAGCAGCCCCCAGGGTCCAGAGACCCAGTACTTC
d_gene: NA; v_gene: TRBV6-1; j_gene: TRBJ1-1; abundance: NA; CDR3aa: CASSERVRASMNTEAFF; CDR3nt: TGTGCCAGCAGTGAAAGGGTCAGGGCCTCGATGAACACTGAAGCTTTCTTT
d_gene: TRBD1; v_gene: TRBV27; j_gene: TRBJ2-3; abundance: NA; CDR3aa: CASSSQKGGGADTQYF; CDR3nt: TGTGCCAGCAGCTCTCAAAAAGGGGGCGGTGCAGATACGCAGTATTTT
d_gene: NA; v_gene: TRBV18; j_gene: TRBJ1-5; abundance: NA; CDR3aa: CASSPRVDQPQHF; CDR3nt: TGTGCCAGCTCCCCTAGGGTGGATCAGCCCCAGCATTTT
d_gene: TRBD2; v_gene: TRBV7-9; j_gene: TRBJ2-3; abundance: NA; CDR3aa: CASSLTSATDTQYF; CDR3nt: TGTGCCAGCAGCTTAACTAGCGCGACAGATACGCAGTATTTT
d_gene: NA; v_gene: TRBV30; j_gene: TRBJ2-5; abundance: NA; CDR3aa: CAWSGGWVETQYF; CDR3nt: TGTGCCTGGTCAGGAGGGTGGGTTGAGACCCAGTACTTC
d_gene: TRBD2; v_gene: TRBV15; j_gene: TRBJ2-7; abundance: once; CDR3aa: CATSSFFSGNPYEQYF; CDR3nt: TGTGCCACCAGCAGCTTCTTTAGCGGGAACCCCTACGAGCAGTACTTC
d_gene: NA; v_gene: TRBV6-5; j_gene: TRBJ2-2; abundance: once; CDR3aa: CASRGAENTGELFF; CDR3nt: TGTGCCAGCAGGGGAGCGGAAAACACCGGGGAGCTGTTTTTT
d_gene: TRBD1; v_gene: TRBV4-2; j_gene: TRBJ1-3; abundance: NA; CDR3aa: CASSRGGTDSGNTIYF; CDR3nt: TGTGCCAGCAGCCGGGGAGGGACAGACTCTGGAAACACCATATATTTT
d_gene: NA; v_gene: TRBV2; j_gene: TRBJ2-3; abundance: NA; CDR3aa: CASSVEDTQYF; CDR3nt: TGTGCCAGCAGTGTAGAAGATACGCAGTATTTT
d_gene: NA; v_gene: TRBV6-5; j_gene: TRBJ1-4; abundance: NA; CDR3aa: CASSYVPSNEKLFF; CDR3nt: TGTGCCAGCAGTTACGTGCCAAGTAATGAAAAACTGTTTTTT
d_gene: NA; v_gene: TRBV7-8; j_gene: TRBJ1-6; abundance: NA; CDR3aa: CASSLVGENNSPLHF; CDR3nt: TGTGCCAGCAGCTTAGTAGGGGAGAACAATTCACCCCTCCACTTT
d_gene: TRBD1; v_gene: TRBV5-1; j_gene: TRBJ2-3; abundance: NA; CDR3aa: CASSLARGGGPDTQYF; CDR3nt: TGCGCCAGCAGCTTGGCCAGAGGGGGCGGGCCAGATACGCAGTATTTT
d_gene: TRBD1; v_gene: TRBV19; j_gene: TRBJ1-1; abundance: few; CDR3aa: CASSTLGTGRNTEAFF; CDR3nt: TGTGCCAGTAGTACTTTGGGGACAGGGAGGAACACTGAAGCTTTCTTT